Sequencing of this T cell receptor beta chain was carried out in a study of T cell responses to AZD1222 COVID-19 vaccine. V lost 4 bases and J lost 3, with 20 bases in between. Germline-derived CDR1 and CDR2 are SGHDT and YYEEEE. This CDR3 is 17 amino acids long. The assay was immunoSEQ multiplex PCR, and TCRdb's table has in-frame clones only and misses some. The data show approximately 150,000 clones, with 91% seen just once and around 1.2% held by the top ten. The sequence derives from an adult who received the AZD1222 COVID-19 vaccine. This specimen consisted of peripheral blood, obtained 28 days after the second AZD1222 dose. The chain has TRBV5-6 and TRBJ2-1; D perhaps matches TRBD2 (5 bases). DNA for the CDR3: TGTGCCAGCAGCCTCCCTAAGCTGAGCGGAGACTACAATGAGCAGTTCTTC. Residues: CASSLPKLSGDYNEQFF.